This TCR beta chain was sequenced for a study of blood T cell repertoires in COVID-19. At the level of the study: Italy, Spain and the United States were the sources of the convalescent and acute COVID-19 samples. T cells, B-cell-depleted T cells, or PBMCs provided the cDNA or gDNA that served as material.

Germline V CDR1 and CDR2: SNHLY, FYNNEI. The trim removed 5 bases at V and 1 base at J, leaving 3 bases unmatched. This CDR3 comprises 15 residues. As handled by the study authors: Researchers report that nucleated cell counts were estimated from reference gene primer amplification. Sequencing was performed with immunoSEQ multiplex PCR; in TCRdb, only in-frame clones are kept and a portion is missing. V and J calls and clone size are as listed in that table; D and trimming were resolved from the DNA. The sample includes about 140,000 clones, 85% to 90% of them seen just once. This clone was seen once.

This TCR came from a woman aged 55-69 years with acute or convalescent COVID-19. The V and J genes are TRBV2 and TRBJ2-2; 8 bases match TRBD2. Sequenced: peripheral blood. In DNA form, the CDR3 reads TGTGCCAGCAGTCGGCGGGGGGTGAACACCGGGGAGCTGTTTTTT. Translated: CASSRRGVNTGELFF. Looking up the rest from reference TRBV2 and TRBJ2-2 gives the full variable domain: EPEVTQTPSHQVTQMGQEVILRCVPISNHLYFYWYRQILGQKVEFLVSFYNNEISEKSEIFDDQFSVERPDGSNFTLKIRSTKLEDSAMYFCASSRRGVNTGELFFGEGSRLTVL.